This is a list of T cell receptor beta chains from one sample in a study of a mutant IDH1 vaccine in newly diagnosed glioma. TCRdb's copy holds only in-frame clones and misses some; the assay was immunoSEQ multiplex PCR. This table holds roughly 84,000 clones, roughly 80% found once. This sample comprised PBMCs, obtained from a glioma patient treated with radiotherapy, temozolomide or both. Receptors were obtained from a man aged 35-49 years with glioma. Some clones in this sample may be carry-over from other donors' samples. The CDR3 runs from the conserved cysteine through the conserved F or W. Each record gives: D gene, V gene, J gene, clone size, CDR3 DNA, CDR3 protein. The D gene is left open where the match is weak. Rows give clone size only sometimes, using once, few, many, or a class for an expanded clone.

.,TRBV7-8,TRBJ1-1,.,TGTGCCAGCAGCTTATCGCTTCGAGACACTGAAGCTTTCTTT,CASSLSLRDTEAFF
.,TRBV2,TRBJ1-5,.,TGTGCCAGCCGGACCGGCAGGGACAATCAGCCCCAGCATTTT,CASRTGRDNQPQHF
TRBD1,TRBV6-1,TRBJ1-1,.,TGTGCCAACTCACAGGGGACCCTAGGGACTGAAGCTTTCTTT,CANSQGTLGTEAFF
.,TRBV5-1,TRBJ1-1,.,TGCGCCAGCAGCACCGAAAAAAGGGACCTAGCTTTCTTT,CASSTEKRDLAFF
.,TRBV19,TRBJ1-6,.,TGTGCCAGTAGTATTGTCCCAGGGAATTCACCCCTCCACTTT,CASSIVPGNSPLHF
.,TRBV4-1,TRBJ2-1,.,TGCGCCAGCAGCCGTGACAACGGATACAATGAGCAGTTCTTC,CASSRDNGYNEQFF
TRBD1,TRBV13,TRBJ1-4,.,TGTGCCAGCAGCGGCGGGACAGGGGTTGGGGAAAAACTGTTTTTT,CASSGGTGVGEKLFF
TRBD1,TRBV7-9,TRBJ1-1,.,TGTGCCAGCAGACACGGGACAGGGGCTGAAGCTTTCTTT,CASRHGTGAEAFF
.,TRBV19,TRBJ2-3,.,TGTGCCAGTAGATACGGGGGCACAGATACGCAGTATTTT,CASRYGGTDTQYF
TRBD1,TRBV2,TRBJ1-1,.,TGTGCCAGCAGTCCTAGGGACAGAGCTTTCTTT,CASSPRDRAFF
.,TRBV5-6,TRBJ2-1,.,TGTGCCAGCAGCTTGCAAGTCGATGAGCAGTTCTTC,CASSLQVDEQFF
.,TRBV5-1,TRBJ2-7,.,TGCGCCAGCAGCTTGAGACCAGGACAGATCTACGAGCAGTACTTC,CASSLRPGQIYEQYF
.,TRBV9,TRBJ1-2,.,TGTGCCAGCAGCAAGAACGGAGGGTATGGCTACACCTTC,CASSKNGGYGYTF
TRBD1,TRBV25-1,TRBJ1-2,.,TGTGCCAGCAGTGGAACAGGGGGCGGTGGCTACACCTTC,CASSGTGGGGYTF
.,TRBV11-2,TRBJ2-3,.,TGTGCCAGCCAAAGGGGAACAGGGACAGATACGCAGTATTTT,CASQRGTGTDTQYF
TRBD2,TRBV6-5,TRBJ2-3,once,TGTGCCAGCAGTTATTCGGGGGGTTACACAGATACGCAGTATTTT,CASSYSGGYTDTQYF
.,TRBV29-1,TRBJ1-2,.,TGCAGCGTTGTAGCAAGCTATGGCTACACCTTC,CSVVASYGYTF
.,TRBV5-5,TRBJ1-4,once,TGTGCCAGCAGCTTATTCGGGGCTAATGAAAAACTGTTTTTT,CASSLFGANEKLFF
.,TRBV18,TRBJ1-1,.,TGTGCCAGCTCACCACCGTATGCCATGAACACTGAAGCTTTCTTT,CASSPPYAMNTEAFF
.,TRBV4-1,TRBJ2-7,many,TGCGCCAGCAGCCAAGTTCCGACCGCGGACTACGAGCAGTACTTC,CASSQVPTADYEQYF
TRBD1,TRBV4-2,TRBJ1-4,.,TGTGCCAGCAGCGAGGCGGGACAGGGATCTGAAAAACTGTTTTTT,CASSEAGQGSEKLFF